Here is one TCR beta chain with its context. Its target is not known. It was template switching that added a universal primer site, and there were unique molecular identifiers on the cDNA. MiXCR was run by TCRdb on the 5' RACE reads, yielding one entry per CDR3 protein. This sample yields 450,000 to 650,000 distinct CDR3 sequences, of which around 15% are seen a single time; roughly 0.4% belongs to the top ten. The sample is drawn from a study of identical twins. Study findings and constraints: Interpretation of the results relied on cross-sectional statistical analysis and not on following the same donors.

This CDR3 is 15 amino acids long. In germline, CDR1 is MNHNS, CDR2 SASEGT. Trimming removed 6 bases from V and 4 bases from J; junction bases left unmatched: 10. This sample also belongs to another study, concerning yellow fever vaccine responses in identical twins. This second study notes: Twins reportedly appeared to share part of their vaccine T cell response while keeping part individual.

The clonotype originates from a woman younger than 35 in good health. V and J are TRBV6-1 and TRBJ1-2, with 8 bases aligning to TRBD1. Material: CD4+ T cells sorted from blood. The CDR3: CASSPSGQGGYGYTF. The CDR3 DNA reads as TGTGCCAGCAGCCCGTCCGGACAGGGCGGCTATGGCTACACCTTC.